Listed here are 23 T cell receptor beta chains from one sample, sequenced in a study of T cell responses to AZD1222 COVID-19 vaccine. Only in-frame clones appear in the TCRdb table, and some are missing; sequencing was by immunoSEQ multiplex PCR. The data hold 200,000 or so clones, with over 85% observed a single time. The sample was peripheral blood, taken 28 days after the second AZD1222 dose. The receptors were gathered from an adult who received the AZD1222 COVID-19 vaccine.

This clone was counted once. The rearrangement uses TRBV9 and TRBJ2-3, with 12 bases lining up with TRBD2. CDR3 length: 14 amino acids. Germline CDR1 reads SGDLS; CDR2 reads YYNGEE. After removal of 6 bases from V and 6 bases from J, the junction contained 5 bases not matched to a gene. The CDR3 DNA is TGTGCCAGCACTAGCGGGGGGGCAGGGGATACGCAGTATTTT. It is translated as CASTSGGAGDTQYF. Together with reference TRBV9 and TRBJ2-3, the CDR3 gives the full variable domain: DSGVTQTPKHLITATGQRVTLRCSPRSGDLSVYWYQQSLDQGLQFLIQYYNGEERAKGNILERFSAQQFPDLHSELNLSSLELGDSALYFCASTSGGAGDTQYFGPGTRLTVL.

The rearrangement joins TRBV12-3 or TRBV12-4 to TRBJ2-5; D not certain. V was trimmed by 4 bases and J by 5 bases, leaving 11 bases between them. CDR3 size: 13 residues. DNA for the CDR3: TGTGCCAGCAGTTCTCCCGCCGTTGAGACCCAGTACTTC. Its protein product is CASSSPAVETQYF.

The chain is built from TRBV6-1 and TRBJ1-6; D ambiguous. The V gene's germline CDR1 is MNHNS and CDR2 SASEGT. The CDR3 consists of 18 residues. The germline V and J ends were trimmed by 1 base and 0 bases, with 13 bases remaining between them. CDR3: CASSEEGTVSSYNSPLHF. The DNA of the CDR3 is TGTGCCAGCAGTGAAGAGGGCACGGTCAGCTCCTATAATTCACCCCTCCACTTT.

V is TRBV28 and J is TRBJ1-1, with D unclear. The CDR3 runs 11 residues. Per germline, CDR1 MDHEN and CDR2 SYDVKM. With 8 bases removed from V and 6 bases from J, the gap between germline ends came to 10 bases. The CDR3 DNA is TGTGCCAGCTCCTTCGTAGCTGAAGCTTTCTTT. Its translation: CASSFVAEAFF.

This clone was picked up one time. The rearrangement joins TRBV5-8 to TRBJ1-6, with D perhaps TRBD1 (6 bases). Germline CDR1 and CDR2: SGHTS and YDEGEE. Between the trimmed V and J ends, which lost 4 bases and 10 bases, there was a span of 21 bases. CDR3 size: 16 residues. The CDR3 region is CASSRGTGPTRSPLHF. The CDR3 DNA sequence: TGTGCCAGCAGCCGTGGCACAGGGCCCACGCGCTCACCCCTCCACTTT.

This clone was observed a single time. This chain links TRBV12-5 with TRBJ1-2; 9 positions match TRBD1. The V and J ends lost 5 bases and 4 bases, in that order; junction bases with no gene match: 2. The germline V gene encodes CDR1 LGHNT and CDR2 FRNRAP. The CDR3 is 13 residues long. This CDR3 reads CASGPGQGYGYTF. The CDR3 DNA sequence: TGTGCTAGTGGTCCGGGACAGGGCTATGGCTACACCTTC. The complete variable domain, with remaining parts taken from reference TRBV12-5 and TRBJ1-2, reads DARVTQTPRHKVTEMGQEVTMRCQPILGHNTVFWYRQTMMQGLELLAYFRNRAPLDDSGMPKDRFSAEMPDATLATLKIQPSEPRDSAVYFCASGPGQGYGYTFGSGTRLTVV.

Written as DNA, the CDR3 is TGCGCCAGCAGCTTGCCGGGGGGGCTTGATACGCAGTATTTT. This encodes CASSLPGGLDTQYF. The chain uses TRBV5-1 and TRBJ2-3, with 8 positions matching TRBD2. The CDR3 length is 14 residues. V shed 1 base and J 6 bases; nucleotides not matched to a gene: 4. CDR1 is SGHRS, CDR2 YFSETQ, per germline.

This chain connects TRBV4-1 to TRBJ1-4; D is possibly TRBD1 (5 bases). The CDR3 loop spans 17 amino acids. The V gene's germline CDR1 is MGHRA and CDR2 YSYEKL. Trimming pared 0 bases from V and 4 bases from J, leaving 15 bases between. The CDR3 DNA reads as TGCGCCAGCAGCCAAGATCAGTCAGGGATGGGTAATGAAAAACTGTTTTTT. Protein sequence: CASSQDQSGMGNEKLFF.

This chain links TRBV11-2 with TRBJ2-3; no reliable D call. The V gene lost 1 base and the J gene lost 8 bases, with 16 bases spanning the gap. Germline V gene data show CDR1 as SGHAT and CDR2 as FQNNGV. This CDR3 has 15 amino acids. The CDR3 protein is CASSLAFTDGRTQYF. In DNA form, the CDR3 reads TGTGCCAGCAGCTTAGCCTTTACAGACGGCCGTACGCAGTATTTT.

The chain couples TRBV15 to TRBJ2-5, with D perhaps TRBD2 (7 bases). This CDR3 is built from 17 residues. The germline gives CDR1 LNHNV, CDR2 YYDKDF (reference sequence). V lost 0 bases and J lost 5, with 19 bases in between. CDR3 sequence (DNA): TGTGCCACCAGCAGAGATCGAGGAGGGGGGGCGAGGGAGACCCAGTACTTC. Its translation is CATSRDRGGGARETQYF.

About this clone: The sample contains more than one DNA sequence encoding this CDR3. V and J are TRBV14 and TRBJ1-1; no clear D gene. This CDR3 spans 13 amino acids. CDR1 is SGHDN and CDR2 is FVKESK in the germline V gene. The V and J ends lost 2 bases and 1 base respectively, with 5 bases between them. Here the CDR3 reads CASSQQRNTEAFF. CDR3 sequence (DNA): TGTGCCAGCAGCCAACAGCGGAACACTGAAGCTTTCTTT.

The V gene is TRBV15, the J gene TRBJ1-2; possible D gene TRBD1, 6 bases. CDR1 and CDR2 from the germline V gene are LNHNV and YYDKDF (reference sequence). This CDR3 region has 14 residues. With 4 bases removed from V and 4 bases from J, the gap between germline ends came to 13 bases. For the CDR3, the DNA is TGTGCCACCAGCACAGGGGTATTCGGCTATGGCTACACCTTC. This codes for CATSTGVFGYGYTF.

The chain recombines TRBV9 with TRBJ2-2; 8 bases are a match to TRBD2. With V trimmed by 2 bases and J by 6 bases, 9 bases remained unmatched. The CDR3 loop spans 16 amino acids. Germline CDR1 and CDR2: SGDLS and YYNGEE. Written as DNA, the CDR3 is TGTGCCAGCAGCGTGCAAAGCGGGGGCCCTCCCGGGGAGCTGTTTTTT. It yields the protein CASSVQSGGPPGELFF.

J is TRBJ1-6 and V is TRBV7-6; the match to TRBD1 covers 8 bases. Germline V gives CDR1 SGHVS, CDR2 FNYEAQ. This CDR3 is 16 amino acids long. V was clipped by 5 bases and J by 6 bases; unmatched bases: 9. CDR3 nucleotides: TGTGCCAGCAGCCGAGGGGCAGGGGGCGTTAATTCACCCCTCCACTTT. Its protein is CASSRGAGGVNSPLHF.

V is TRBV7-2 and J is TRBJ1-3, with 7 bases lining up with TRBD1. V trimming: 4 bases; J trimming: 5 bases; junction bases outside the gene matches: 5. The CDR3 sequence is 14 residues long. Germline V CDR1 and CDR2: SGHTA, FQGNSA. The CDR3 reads CASSSGTARNTIYF. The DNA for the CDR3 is TGTGCCAGCAGCTCGGGGACAGCACGAAACACCATATATTTT.

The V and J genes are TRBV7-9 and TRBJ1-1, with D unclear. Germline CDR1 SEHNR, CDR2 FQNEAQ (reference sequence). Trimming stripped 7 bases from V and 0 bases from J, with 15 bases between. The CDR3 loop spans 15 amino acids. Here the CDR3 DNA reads TGTGCCAGCATCCTTTCGGAGGCATTGAACACTGAAGCTTTCTTT. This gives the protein CASILSEALNTEAFF.

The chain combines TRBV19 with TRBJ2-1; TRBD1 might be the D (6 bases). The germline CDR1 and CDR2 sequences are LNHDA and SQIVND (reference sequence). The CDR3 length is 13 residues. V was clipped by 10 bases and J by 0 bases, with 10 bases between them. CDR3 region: CATHRDSYNEQFF. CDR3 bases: TGTGCCACCCACAGGGACTCCTACAATGAGCAGTTCTTC.

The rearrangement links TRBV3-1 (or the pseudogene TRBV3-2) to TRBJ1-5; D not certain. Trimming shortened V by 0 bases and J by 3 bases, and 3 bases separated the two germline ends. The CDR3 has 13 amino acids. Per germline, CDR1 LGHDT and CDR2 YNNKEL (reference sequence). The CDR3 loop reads CASSQDPNQPQHF. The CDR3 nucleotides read TGTGCCAGCAGCCAAGACCCCAATCAGCCCCAGCATTTT.

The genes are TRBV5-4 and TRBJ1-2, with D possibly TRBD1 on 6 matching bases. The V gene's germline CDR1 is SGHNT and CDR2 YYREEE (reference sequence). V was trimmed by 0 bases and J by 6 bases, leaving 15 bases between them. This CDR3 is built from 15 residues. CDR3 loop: CASSLAGGTRNGYTF. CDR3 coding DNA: TGTGCCAGCAGCTTGGCCGGGGGGACAAGGAATGGCTACACCTTC. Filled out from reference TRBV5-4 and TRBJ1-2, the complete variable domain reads ETGVTQSPTHLIKTRGQQVTLRCSSQSGHNTVSWYQQALGQGPQFIFQYYREEENGRGNFPPRFSGLQFPNYSSELNVNALELDDSALYLCASSLAGGTRNGYTFGSGTRLTVV.

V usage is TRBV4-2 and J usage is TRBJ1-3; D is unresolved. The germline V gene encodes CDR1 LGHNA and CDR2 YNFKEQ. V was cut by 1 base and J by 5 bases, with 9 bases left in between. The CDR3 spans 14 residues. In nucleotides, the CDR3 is TGTGCCAGCAGCCAAGGGAATACCAGAAACACCATATATTTT. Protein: CASSQGNTRNTIYF.

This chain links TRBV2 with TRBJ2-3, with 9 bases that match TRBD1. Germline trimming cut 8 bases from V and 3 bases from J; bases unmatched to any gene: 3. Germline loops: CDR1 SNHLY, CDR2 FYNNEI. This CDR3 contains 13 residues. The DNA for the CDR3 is TGTGCCAGCGTGGACAGGGGAACAGATACGCAGTATTTT. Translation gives CASVDRGTDTQYF.

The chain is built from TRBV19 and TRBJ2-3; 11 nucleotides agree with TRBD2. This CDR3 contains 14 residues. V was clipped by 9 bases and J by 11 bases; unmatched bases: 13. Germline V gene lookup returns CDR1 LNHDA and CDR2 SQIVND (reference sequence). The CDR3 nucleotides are TGTGCCAGCGCTACTAGCGGGGGCCGCTCCGGGCAGTATTTT. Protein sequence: CASATSGGRSGQYF.

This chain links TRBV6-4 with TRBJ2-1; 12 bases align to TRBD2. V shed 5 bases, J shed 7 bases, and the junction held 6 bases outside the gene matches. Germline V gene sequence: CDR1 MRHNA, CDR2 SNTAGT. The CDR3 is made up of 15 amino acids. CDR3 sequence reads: CASSYLAGGSNEQFF. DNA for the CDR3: TGTGCCAGCAGTTATCTAGCGGGGGGGAGTAATGAGCAGTTCTTC.